Following are 9 T cell receptor beta chains from one sample sequenced in a study of blood T cell repertoires in COVID-19. Sequencing was performed with immunoSEQ multiplex PCR; in TCRdb, only in-frame clones are kept and a portion is missing. Seen here are about 73,000 clones, 83% observed once, and the top ten hold about 6.5%. The sample consisted of peripheral blood. Source of these receptors: an older woman with acute or convalescent COVID-19.

The chain has TRBV5-6 and TRBJ2-1; 7 bases are shared with TRBD2. Germline V gives CDR1 SGHDT, CDR2 YYEEEE. The CDR3 contains 15 residues. The junction had 7 bases not matched to a gene; V was cut back by 0 bases and J by 7 bases. The CDR3 protein is CASSLGSGGGNEQFF. In DNA form, the CDR3 reads TGTGCCAGCAGCTTGGGTTCGGGGGGAGGGAATGAGCAGTTCTTC.

This clone was seen a single time. The chain couples TRBV5-5 to TRBJ1-1; 8 bases map to TRBD1. Germline CDR1 and CDR2: SGHKS and YYEKEE (reference sequence). The CDR3 loop spans 14 amino acids. Trimming cost V 5 bases and J 4 bases; bases outside gene matches: 7. The CDR3 region is CASRPRTGLTEAFF. The CDR3 DNA reads as TGTGCCAGCAGACCGAGGACAGGGCTCACTGAAGCTTTCTTT. The variable domain in full, with the rest retrieved from reference TRBV5-5 and TRBJ1-1, is DAGVTQSPTHLIKTRGQQVTLRCSPISGHKSVSWYQQVLGQGPQFIFQYYEKEERGRGNFPDRFSARQFPNYSSELNVNALLLGDSALYLCASRPRTGLTEAFFGQGTRLTVV.

The CDR3: CASSFFPRGRGDTQYF. In nucleotides, the CDR3 is TGTGCCAGCAGCTTTTTTCCGCGGGGGCGGGGAGATACGCAGTATTTT. V is TRBV7-6 and J is TRBJ2-3, with a tentative D call TRBD2 (7 bases). V lost 3 bases and J 5 bases, leaving 18 bases between the germline ends. Germline V gene lookup returns CDR1 SGHVS and CDR2 FNYEAQ. The CDR3 spans 16 residues.

This chain uses TRBV19 with TRBJ1-5; D perhaps matches TRBD1 (5 bases). Trimming stripped 4 bases from V and 2 bases from J, with 12 bases between. Germline V CDR1 and CDR2: LNHDA, SQIVND (reference sequence). This CDR3 spans 15 amino acids. The CDR3 reads CASSTRGGGNQPQHF. CDR3 coding DNA: TGTGCCAGTAGTACAAGGGGAGGTGGCAATCAGCCCCAGCATTTT.

The genes are TRBV6-5 and TRBJ2-7; a weak D match, TRBD2 (5 bases). The CDR3 has 15 amino acids. V was cut by 0 bases and J by 2 bases, with 11 bases left in between. Germline CDR1 is MNHEY and CDR2 is SVGAGI. The CDR3 DNA reads as TGTGCCAGCAGTTACTCCTCCGGGATTCCCTACGAGCAGTACTTC. This gives the protein CASSYSSGIPYEQYF.

In DNA, the CDR3 is TGTGCCAGCAATGGAGATGGAAACACCATATATTTT. Protein: CASNGDGNTIYF. This rearrangement joins TRBV2 to TRBJ1-3; D gene ambiguous. Germline CDR1 and CDR2: SNHLY and FYNNEI. The CDR3 loop spans 12 amino acids. Trimming pared 7 bases from V and 3 bases from J, leaving 7 bases between.

The gene calls are TRBV7-3 and TRBJ1-6; D is possibly TRBD1 (5 bases). Trimming shortened V by 5 bases and J by 7 bases, and 18 bases separated the two germline ends. In germline, CDR1 is SGHTA, CDR2 FQGTGA. The CDR3 extends over 16 amino acids. The CDR3: CASSRFPRASNSPLHF. CDR3 nucleotide sequence: TGTGCCAGCAGCCGCTTCCCCAGGGCGTCCAATTCACCCCTCCACTTT. The whole variable domain, filled in from reference TRBV7-3 and TRBJ1-6, reads GAGVSQTPSNKVTEKGKYVELRCDPISGHTALYWYRQSLGQGPEFLIYFQGTGAADDSGLPNDRFFAVRPEGSVSTLKIQRTERGDSAVYLCASSRFPRASNSPLHFGNGTRLTVT.

The chain couples TRBV5-1 to TRBJ1-2; no firm D call. The CDR3 sequence is 13 residues long. The ends were cut back, 2 bases at V and 6 bases at J, with 11 bases in the middle. Germline loops: CDR1 SGHRS, CDR2 YFSETQ. The CDR3 reads CASSLEWEDGYTF. CDR3 DNA sequence: TGCGCCAGCAGCTTAGAGTGGGAGGATGGCTACACCTTC.

The rearrangement uses TRBV24-1 and TRBJ1-5; TRBD1 agrees at 8 bases. Germline trimming cut 6 bases from V and 6 bases from J; bases unmatched to any gene: 6. The CDR3 spans 14 residues. From germline, CDR1 is KGHDR and CDR2 SFDVKD. The CDR3 DNA reads as TGTGCCACCAGTCAGACAGGGGTGGTTCAGCCCCAGCATTTT. Its translation is CATSQTGVVQPQHF.